What follows are 10 T cell receptor beta chains derived from one specimen sequenced in a study of blood T cells in healthy people across ages. Primed by a sample-barcoded 5' primer and a J-beta primer mix, a second PCR proceeded for 7 to 11 cycles. TCRdb redid the calling of the 5' RACE reads with MiXCR, one entry per CDR3 protein. The top ten hold 13% of the sample, which has 800,000 to 950,000 distinct CDR3 sequences, around 49% seen once. Sequenced material: blood. All receptors come from a man in his thirties or forties in good health.

The chain recombines TRBV27 with TRBJ2-7; D might be TRBD1 or TRBD2, each matching 5 bases. The CDR3 has 16 residues. V lost 5 bases, J lost 0 bases, and 17 bases lay in between. In germline, CDR1 is MNHEY, CDR2 SMNVEV (reference sequence). CDR3 nucleotide sequence: TGTGCCAGCAGTCCCGGGACGGGGAGTCGCTCCTACGAGCAGTACTTC. This encodes CASSPGTGSRSYEQYF.

This clonotype came up a few times. The chain has TRBV4-3 and TRBJ1-4, with 8 nucleotides matching TRBD1. V gave up 4 bases and J gave up 8 bases; unmatched junction bases: 9. CDR1 and CDR2 from the germline V gene are LGHNA and YSLEER. The CDR3 sequence is 15 residues long. The CDR3 protein is CASSPLDRAGEKLFF. The CDR3 nucleotides read TGCGCCAGCAGCCCTTTGGACAGGGCCGGAGAAAAACTGTTTTTT.

The DNA of the CDR3 is TGTGCCACCAGCAGAGCGAAGGAGGCGGCCAAAAACATTCAGTACTTC. The encoded protein is CATSRAKEAAKNIQYF. V gene TRBV15 combines with J gene TRBJ2-4, with D tentatively TRBD2 (5 bases). This CDR3 region has 16 residues. V gave up 1 base and J gave up 1 base, with 11 bases separating them. Germline V lookup: CDR1 LNHNV, CDR2 YYDKDF (reference sequence).

The rearrangement links TRBV20-1 to TRBJ2-3, with D perhaps TRBD2 (6 bases). This CDR3 contains 12 residues. CDR1 and CDR2 from the germline V gene are DFQATT and SNEGSKA (reference sequence). The CDR3 DNA is TGCAGCTCCGGGACTAGCACAGATACGCAGTATTTT. Its protein product is CSSGTSTDTQYF.

This rearrangement joins TRBV7-2 to TRBJ1-5, with D possibly matching TRBD1 (5 bases). V was shortened by 5 bases and J by 5 bases, with 10 bases between the two germline ends. This CDR3 contains 13 residues. The germline V gene encodes CDR1 SGHTA and CDR2 FQGNSA. CDR3 DNA: TGTGCCAGCAGCCCGGGGGGGTATCAGCCCCAGCATTTT. As protein: CASSPGGYQPQHF.

This clonotype was seen more than once but under ten times. J is TRBJ2-7 and V is TRBV20-1; a weak D match, TRBD1 (5 bases). Deletions cut 3 bases from V and 3 bases from J, with 15 bases between. This CDR3 has 14 residues. From germline, CDR1 is DFQATT and CDR2 SNEGSKA (reference sequence). CDR3 sequence (DNA): TGCAGTGCTAGCAATTGGGGCCAGAGCTACGAGCAGTACTTC. Translating gives CSASNWGQSYEQYF.

This clonotype was seen only a few times. This rearrangement joins TRBV10-3 to TRBJ2-3; tentatively, D is TRBD1 (6 bases). CDR1 is ENHRY and CDR2 is SYGVKD in the germline V gene. V was cut by 10 bases and J by 5 bases, with 16 bases left in between. CDR3 length: 13 amino acids. CDR3 bases: TGTGCCACCAGGGGTAGTATGGAAGATACGCAGTATTTT. Translating gives CATRGSMEDTQYF.

The V gene is TRBV4-2, the J gene TRBJ2-7; the match to TRBD2 covers 8 bases. The V gene end was trimmed by 0 bases and the J gene end by 2 bases; junction bases not matched to a gene: 3. The length of the CDR3 is 15 residues. Per the germline V gene, CDR1 is LGHNA and CDR2 is YNFKEQ. The CDR3 DNA sequence: TGTGCCAGCAGCCAAGAGGGCGGGGGGACCTACGAGCAGTACTTC. Its translation: CASSQEGGGTYEQYF.

The chain carries TRBV7-2 and TRBJ2-5; 11 nucleotides align to TRBD2. There are 18 residues in the CDR3. V trimming: 5 bases; J trimming: 5 bases; junction bases outside the gene matches: 16. The V gene's germline CDR1 is SGHTA and CDR2 FQGNSA. Here the CDR3 DNA reads TGTGCCAGCAGCAGAATGGGACCACTAGCGGGGGTCGGGGAGACCCAGTACTTC. Residues: CASSRMGPLAGVGETQYF.

This chain links TRBV20-1 with TRBJ1-2; a weak D match, TRBD1 (5 bases). This CDR3 is built from 16 residues. Trimming removed 0 bases from V and 0 bases from J, with 14 bases in between. Germline V gene lookup returns CDR1 DFQATT and CDR2 SNEGSKA (reference sequence). CDR3 coding DNA: TGCAGTGCTAGAGAGAAGGGGCTCCTATCTAACTATGGCTACACCTTC. Protein: CSAREKGLLSNYGYTF.